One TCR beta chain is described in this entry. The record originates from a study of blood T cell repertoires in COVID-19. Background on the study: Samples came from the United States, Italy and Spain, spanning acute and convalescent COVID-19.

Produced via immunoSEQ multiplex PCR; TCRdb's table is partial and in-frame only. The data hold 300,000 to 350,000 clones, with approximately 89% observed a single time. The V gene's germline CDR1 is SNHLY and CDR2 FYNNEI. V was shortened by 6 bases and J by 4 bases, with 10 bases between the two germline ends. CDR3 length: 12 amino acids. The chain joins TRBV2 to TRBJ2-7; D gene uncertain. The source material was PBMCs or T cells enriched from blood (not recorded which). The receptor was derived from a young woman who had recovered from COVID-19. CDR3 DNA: TGTGCCAGCAGATCCACAGCTTACGAGCAGTACTTC. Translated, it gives CASRSTAYEQYF.